This T cell receptor (beta chain) emerged from a study of blood T cell repertoires in COVID-19. The overall study: Acute-phase and convalescent COVID-19 samples originated in the United States, Italy and Spain. Sources were T cells, B-cell-depleted T cells, or PBMCs; the material itself was cDNA or gDNA.

Source study methods: Nucleated cell counts were estimated from reference gene primer amplification. Clones were sequenced by immunoSEQ multiplex PCR, and TCRdb holds only the in-frame ones, with some missing. V, J and clone size derive from that table, while D and trimming were established from the DNA sequence. The sample includes around 200,000 clones, around nine tenths of them seen just once. The trim removed 2 bases at V and 0 bases at J, leaving 8 bases unmatched. The CDR3 has 17 residues. CDR1 LGHDT and CDR2 YNNKEL come from the germline V gene (reference sequence). The source material was peripheral blood. V is TRBV3-1 (or the pseudogene TRBV3-2) and J is TRBJ1-2; 8 nucleotides align to TRBD1. The source is a woman between 18 and 29 years old who had recovered from COVID-19. CDR3 bases: TGTGCCAGCAGCCAACAGCACAGGGGGGAGGCTAACTATGGCTACACCTTC. Residues: CASSQQHRGEANYGYTF.